This T cell receptor beta chain comes out of a study of T cell responses to AZD1222 COVID-19 vaccine. General study points: AZD1222 recipients seropositive at baseline numbered only 5 to 7. Spike-wide coverage was observed for vaccine-associated CD4 TCRs, with dominant responses at 160-218 and 743-854. Spike-specific TCRs gained breadth and depth after people received two AZD1222 doses.

V was pared by 0 bases and J by 13 bases, with 13 bases between. The CDR3 is made up of 12 amino acids. Germline V gene data show CDR1 as LGHDT and CDR2 as YNNKEL (reference sequence). About this clone: Its antigen is as yet unknown.

Clones were sequenced by immunoSEQ multiplex PCR, and TCRdb holds only the in-frame ones, with some missing. The repertoire consists of almost 70,000 clones, with approximately 87% occurring once and the leading ten covering approximately 23%. The TCR sequence derives from an adult who received the AZD1222 COVID-19 vaccine. This material consisted of peripheral blood, taken 28 days after the second AZD1222 dose. V usage is TRBV3-1 (or the pseudogene TRBV3-2) and J usage is TRBJ2-7; TRBD1 or TRBD2 may be the D gene (5 bases each). DNA for the CDR3: TGTGCCAGCAGCCAAGATTTCGGGACGCGCTACTTC. Amino acid sequence: CASSQDFGTRYF.